This TCR beta chain was found in a study of blood T cell repertoires in COVID-19. Study-wide background: Sites in the United States, Italy and Spain provided acute and convalescent COVID-19 samples. Sources were T cells, B-cell-depleted T cells, or PBMCs; the material itself was cDNA or gDNA.

Under the authors' procedure: Quantification of nucleated cells was approximated via reference gene primer amplification. Assay: immunoSEQ multiplex PCR; the TCRdb copy retains only in-frame clones and omits some. The DNA was the basis for D and trimming; V, J and clone size are from that table. The sample yields roughly 150,000 clones, 80% to 90% seen once. CDR3 length equals 14 residues. CDR1 is SGHNT, CDR2 YYREEE, per germline (reference sequence). Losses at the gene ends were 0 bases for V and 3 bases for J; bases not matched to a gene: 3. This TCR was sampled from a woman of 80 years or more with acute or convalescent COVID-19. This chain joins TRBV5-4 and TRBJ2-7; 7 bases match TRBD1. The specimen was peripheral blood. The CDR3: CASSLATGIYEQYF. For the CDR3, the DNA is TGTGCCAGCAGCTTGGCGACAGGGATCTACGAGCAGTACTTC.